The 10 T cell receptor beta chains given below trace back to one sample, sequenced in a study of glioma-infiltrating T cells. Amplification of TCR alpha and beta CDR3 regions from RNA used iRepertoire nested multiplex PCR. TCRdb reprocessed the multiplex PCR reads with MiXCR, giving one entry per CDR3 protein. The table lists roughly 350,000 distinct CDR3 sequences, roughly two fifths of them singletons. The specimen was glioma tissue, nonneoplastic brain tissue, or PBMCs (not recorded which). The receptors stem from a human donor with low-grade glioma or glioblastoma, undergoing nonglioma brain surgery, or in good health (not recorded which).

This clonotype was seen a single time. This chain joins TRBV20-1 and TRBJ2-7; D might be TRBD1 (6 bases). Between the trimmed V and J ends, which lost 0 bases and 3 bases, there was a span of 12 bases. Germline lookup yields CDR1 DFQATT and CDR2 SNEGSKA (reference sequence). The CDR3 runs to 14 residues. Written as DNA, the CDR3 is TGCAGTGCTAGAGACGAACAGGGCCACTACGAGCAGTACTTC. This translates into CSARDEQGHYEQYF.

Worth noting for this clonotype: This may come from a read error, since a much larger clone is one base off. The chain combines TRBV6-6 with TRBJ2-7; a weak D match, TRBD1 (5 bases). CDR3 length: 11 amino acids. The germline V and J ends were trimmed by 2 bases and 7 bases, with 6 bases remaining between them. Germline CDR1 and CDR2: MNHNY and SVGAGI (reference sequence). The DNA for the CDR3 is TGTGCCAGCAGTTACGGGGCGGAGCAGTACTTC. It codes for CASSYGAEQYF.

This clonotype was counted ten times or more. The chain uses TRBV20-1 and TRBJ1-1, with D unresolved. This CDR3 comprises 10 residues. V was clipped by 6 bases and J by 7 bases, with 9 bases between them. CDR1 DFQATT and CDR2 SNEGSKA come from the germline V gene (reference sequence). The CDR3 DNA sequence: TGCAGTGCGGCACACGTTGAAGCTTTCTTT. Translation gives CSAAHVEAFF.

The rearrangement uses TRBV11-2 and TRBJ1-1; D uncertain. This CDR3 contains 13 residues. V was shortened by 5 bases and J by 1 base, with 8 bases between the two germline ends. Germline CDR1 SGHAT, CDR2 FQNNGV. In nucleotides, the CDR3 is TGTGCCAGCAGCAGGATGAGGAACACTGAAGCTTTCTTT. The encoded protein is CASSRMRNTEAFF.

V usage is TRBV6-1 and J usage is TRBJ2-1; TRBD2 matches at 10 bases. V lost 5 bases to trimming and J lost 1 base; unmatched junction nucleotides: 2. Germline CDR1 MNHNS, CDR2 SASEGT. The CDR3 covers 15 residues. The CDR3 is CASSYSGRSYNEQFF. The CDR3 DNA follows: TGTGCCAGCAGTTATAGCGGGAGGTCCTACAATGAGCAGTTCTTC.

Regarding this clonotype: Given a much more abundant clone one base away, this may be a read error. The CDR3 sequence: CASSSRSCRGYTDTQYF. The CDR3 DNA reads TGTGCCAGCAGCTCTCGTTCATGCAGGGGGTACACAGATACGCAGTATTTT. The chain joins TRBV7-2 to TRBJ2-3; TRBD1 matches at 7 bases. This CDR3 contains 17 residues. V lost 4 bases to trimming and J lost 2 bases; unmatched junction nucleotides: 12. Germline loops: CDR1 SGHTA, CDR2 FQGNSA.

This clonotype was detected only a few times. The chain recombines TRBV11-1 with TRBJ2-7; 7 bases are shared with TRBD1. Germline V gene data show CDR1 as SGHAT and CDR2 as FQDESV (reference sequence). V lost 5 bases, J lost 3 bases, and 10 bases stayed unmatched. The CDR3 runs to 15 residues. The CDR3 reads CASSRRQGISYEQYF. Here the CDR3 DNA reads TGTGCCAGCAGCCGTCGACAGGGTATTAGCTACGAGCAGTACTTC. The full variable domain, with the rest looked up from reference TRBV11-1 and TRBJ2-7, is EAEVAQSPRYKITEKSQAVAFWCDPISGHATLYWYRQILGQGPELLVQFQDESVVDDSQLPKDRFSAERLKGVDSTLKIQPAELGDSAMYLCASSRRQGISYEQYFGPGTRLTVT.

This clonotype was recorded many times. The V and J genes are TRBV20-1 and TRBJ1-5; 8 bases fit TRBD1. V lost 6 bases to trimming and J lost 7 bases; unmatched junction nucleotides: 11. The germline gives CDR1 DFQATT, CDR2 SNEGSKA (reference sequence). This CDR3 region has 14 residues. The DNA of the CDR3 is TGCAGTGCCATAGACAGGGGAGGACGCCAGCCCCAGCATTTT. It specifies CSAIDRGGRQPQHF.

This clonotype has ten or more counts. This chain joins TRBV6-2 or TRBV6-3 and TRBJ2-3; TRBD2 matches at 7 bases. Germline V gene data show CDR1 as MNHEY and CDR2 as SVGEGT. The CDR3 sequence is 12 residues long. V dropped 5 bases and J dropped 8; count of bases not matched to a gene: 4. The CDR3 is CASSQAGSTQYF. The DNA for the CDR3 is TGTGCCAGCAGTCAAGCGGGATCTACGCAGTATTTT.

This clonotype has a count of ten or more. The rearrangement joins TRBV15 to TRBJ2-3, with TRBD1 as a possible D gene (5 bases). This CDR3 region has 14 residues. Germline V gene lookup returns CDR1 LNHNV and CDR2 YYDKDF (reference sequence). Trimming removed 2 bases at V and 2 bases at J, with 8 bases between. CDR3 in DNA: TGTGCCACCAGCAGAAGGGGCTCCACAGATACGCAGTATTTT. Its translation: CATSRRGSTDTQYF.